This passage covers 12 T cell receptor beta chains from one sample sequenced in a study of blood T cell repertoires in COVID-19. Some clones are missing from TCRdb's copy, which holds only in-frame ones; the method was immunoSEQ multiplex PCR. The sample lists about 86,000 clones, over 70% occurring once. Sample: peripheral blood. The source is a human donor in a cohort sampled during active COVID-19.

This CDR3 is CSVERVAGNTGELFF. DNA of the CDR3: TGCAGCGTTGAAAGGGTAGCGGGAAACACCGGGGAGCTGTTTTTT. The chain has TRBV29-1 and TRBJ2-2; 8 positions agree with TRBD2. The V gene's germline CDR1 is SQVTM and CDR2 ANQGSEA. The CDR3 is 15 residues long. The V and J ends lost 2 bases and 2 bases, in that order; junction bases with no gene match: 4.

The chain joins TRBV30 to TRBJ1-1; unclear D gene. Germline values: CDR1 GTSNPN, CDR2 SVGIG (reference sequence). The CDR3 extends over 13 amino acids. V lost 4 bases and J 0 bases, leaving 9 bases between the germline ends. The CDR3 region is CAWIAPMNTEAFF. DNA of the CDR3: TGTGCCTGGATAGCCCCTATGAACACTGAAGCTTTCTTT.

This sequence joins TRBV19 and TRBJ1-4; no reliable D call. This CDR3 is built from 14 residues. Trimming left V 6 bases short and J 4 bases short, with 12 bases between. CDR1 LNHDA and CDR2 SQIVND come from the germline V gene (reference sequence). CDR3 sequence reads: CASRRRVDNEKLFF. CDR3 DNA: TGTGCCAGTAGGCGGAGAGTCGATAATGAAAAACTGTTTTTT.

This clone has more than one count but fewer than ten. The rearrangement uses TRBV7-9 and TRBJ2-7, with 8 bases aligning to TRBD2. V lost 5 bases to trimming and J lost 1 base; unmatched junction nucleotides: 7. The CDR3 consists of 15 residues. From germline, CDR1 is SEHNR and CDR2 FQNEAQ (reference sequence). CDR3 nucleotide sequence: TGTGCCAGCAGCCTGACCAGCGGGGGTTCCTACGAGCAGTACTTC. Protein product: CASSLTSGGSYEQYF.

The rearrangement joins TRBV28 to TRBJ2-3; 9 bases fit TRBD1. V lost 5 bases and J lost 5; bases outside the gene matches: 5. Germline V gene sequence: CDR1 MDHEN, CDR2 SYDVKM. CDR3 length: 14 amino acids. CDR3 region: CASSPGTGRDTQYF. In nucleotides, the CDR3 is TGTGCCAGCAGTCCCGGGACAGGGAGAGATACGCAGTATTTT.

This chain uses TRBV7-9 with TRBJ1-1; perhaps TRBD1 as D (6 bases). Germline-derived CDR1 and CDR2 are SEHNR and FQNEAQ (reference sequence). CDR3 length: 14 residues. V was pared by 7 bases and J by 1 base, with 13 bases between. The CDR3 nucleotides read TGTGCCAGCACCTTGGAAGGGGGGAACACTGAAGCTTTCTTT. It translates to CASTLEGGNTEAFF. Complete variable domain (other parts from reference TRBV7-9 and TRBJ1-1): DTGVSQNPRHKITKRGQNVTFRCDPISEHNRLYWYRQTLGQGPEFLTYFQNEAQLEKSRLLSDRFSAERPKGSFSTLEIQRTEQGDSAMYLCASTLEGGNTEAFFGQGTRLTVV.

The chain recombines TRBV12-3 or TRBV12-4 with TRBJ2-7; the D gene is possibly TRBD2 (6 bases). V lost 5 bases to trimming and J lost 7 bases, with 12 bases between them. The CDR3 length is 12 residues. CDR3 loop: CASSGGTGEQYF. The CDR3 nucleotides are TGTGCCAGCAGTGGGGGGACTGGGGAGCAGTACTTC.

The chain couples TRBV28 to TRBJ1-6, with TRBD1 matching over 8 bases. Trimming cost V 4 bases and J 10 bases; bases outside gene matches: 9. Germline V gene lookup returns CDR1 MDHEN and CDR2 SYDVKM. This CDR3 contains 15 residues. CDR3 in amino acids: CASSWGWTGQSPLHF. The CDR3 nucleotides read TGTGCCAGCAGTTGGGGTTGGACAGGGCAATCACCCCTCCACTTT.

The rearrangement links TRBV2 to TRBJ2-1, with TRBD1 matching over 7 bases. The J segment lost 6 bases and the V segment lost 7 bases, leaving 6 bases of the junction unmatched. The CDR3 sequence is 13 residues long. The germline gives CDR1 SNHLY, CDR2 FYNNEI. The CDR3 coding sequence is TGTGCCAGCATCCCACAGGGGCTCAATGAGCAGTTCTTC. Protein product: CASIPQGLNEQFF.

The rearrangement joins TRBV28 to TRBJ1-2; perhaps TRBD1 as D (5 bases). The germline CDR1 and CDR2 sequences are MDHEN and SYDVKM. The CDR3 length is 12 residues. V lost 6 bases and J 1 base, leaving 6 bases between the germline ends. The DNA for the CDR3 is TGTGCCAGCAGGCAGGGTAACTATGGCTACACCTTC. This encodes CASRQGNYGYTF.

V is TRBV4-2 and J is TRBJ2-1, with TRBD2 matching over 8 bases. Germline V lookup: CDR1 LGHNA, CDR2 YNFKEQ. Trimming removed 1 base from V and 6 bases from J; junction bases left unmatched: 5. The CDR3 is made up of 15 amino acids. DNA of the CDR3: TGTGCCAGCAGCCAAGCGGGAGGGCCTGGCAATGAGCAGTTCTTC. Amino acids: CASSQAGGPGNEQFF.

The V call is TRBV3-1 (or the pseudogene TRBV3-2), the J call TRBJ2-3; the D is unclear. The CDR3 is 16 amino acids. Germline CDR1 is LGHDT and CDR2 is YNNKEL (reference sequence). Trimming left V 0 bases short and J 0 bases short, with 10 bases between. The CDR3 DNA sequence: TGTGCCAGCAGCCAAGAGCGGCTGCCTAGCACAGATACGCAGTATTTT. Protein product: CASSQERLPSTDTQYF.